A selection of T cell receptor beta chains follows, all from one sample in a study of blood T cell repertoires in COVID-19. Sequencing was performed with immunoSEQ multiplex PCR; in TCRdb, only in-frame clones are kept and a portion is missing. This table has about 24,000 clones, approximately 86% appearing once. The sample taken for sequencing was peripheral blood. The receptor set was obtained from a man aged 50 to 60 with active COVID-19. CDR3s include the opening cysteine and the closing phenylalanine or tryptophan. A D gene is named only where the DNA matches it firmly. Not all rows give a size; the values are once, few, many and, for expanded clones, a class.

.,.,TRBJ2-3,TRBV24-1,TGTGCCACCAGTGATCCCCGGACAGACCCTTTCGGGTGGGACACAGATACGCAGTATTTT,CATSDPRTDPFGWDTDTQYF
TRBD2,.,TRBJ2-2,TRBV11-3,TGTGCCAGCAGCCAAAGGGGGACTAGCGGGACCGGGGAGCTGTTTTTT,CASSQRGTSGTGELFF
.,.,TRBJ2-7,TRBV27,TGTGCCAGCAGTCTTAACAGGTACTCCTACGAGCAGTACTTC,CASSLNRYSYEQYF
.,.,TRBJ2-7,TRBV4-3,TGCGCCAGCAGCCAAGATAGGGGGTTCCCCTACGAGCAGTACTTC,CASSQDRGFPYEQYF
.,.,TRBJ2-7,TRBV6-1,TGTGCCAGCAGTGAAAATAGAATTCCGGTCCGGGGAGAAAACTACGAGCAGTACTTC,CASSENRIPVRGENYEQYF
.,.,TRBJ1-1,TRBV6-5,TGTGCCAGCAGTTACTCGTCCCGGGACAAGAACACTGAAGCTTTCTTT,CASSYSSRDKNTEAFF
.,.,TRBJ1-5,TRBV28,TGTGCCAGCAGGGAAGGGGATCAGCCCCAGCATTTT,CASREGDQPQHF
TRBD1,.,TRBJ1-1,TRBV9,TGTGCCAGCAGCCCAGACAGGGGAAACACTGAAGCTTTCTTT,CASSPDRGNTEAFF
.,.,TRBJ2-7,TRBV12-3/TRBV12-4,TGTGCCAGCAATGTGGGCGCAGGCCACGAGCAGTACTTC,CASNVGAGHEQYF
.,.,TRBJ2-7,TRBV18,TGTGCCAGCTCACCGGACATCCCCCCCTACGAGCAGTACTTC,CASSPDIPPYEQYF
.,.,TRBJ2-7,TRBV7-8,TGTGCCAGCAGCGAACAGGGACCGTACTACGAGCAGTACTTC,CASSEQGPYYEQYF
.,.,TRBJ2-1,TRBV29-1,TGCAGCGTTGTGAGGGCCTACAATGAGCAGTTCTTC,CSVVRAYNEQFF
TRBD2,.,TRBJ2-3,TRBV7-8,TGTGCCAGCAGCTTACCCGTGCTAGCGGGCCTCACAGATACGCAGTATTTT,CASSLPVLAGLTDTQYF
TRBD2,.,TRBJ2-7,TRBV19,TGTGCCAGTAGTATTCTAGCGGGGCCTCCCTACGAGCAGTACTTC,CASSILAGPPYEQYF
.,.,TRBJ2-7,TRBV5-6,TGTGCCAGCAGTTGGGGGCGTTCCTACGAGCAGTACTTC,CASSWGRSYEQYF
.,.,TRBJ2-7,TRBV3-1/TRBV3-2,TGTGCCAGCAGCCACAGCTACGAGCAGTACTTC,CASSHSYEQYF
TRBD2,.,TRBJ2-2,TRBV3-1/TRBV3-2,TGTGCCAGCACCCCGGGACTAGAACTCGGGGAGCTGTTTTTT,CASTPGLELGELFF
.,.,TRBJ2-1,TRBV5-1,TGCGCCAGCAGCAAACGTCCGGGACAAGGCGGGAATGAGCAGTTCTTC,CASSKRPGQGGNEQFF
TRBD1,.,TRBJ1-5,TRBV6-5,TGTGCCAGCAGGCCCCAGGACAGGGCTCAGCCCCAGCATTTT,CASRPQDRAQPQHF
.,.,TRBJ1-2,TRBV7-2,TGTGCCAGCAGCTCTCAACTGACAGGAAGCTATGGCTACACCTTC,CASSSQLTGSYGYTF
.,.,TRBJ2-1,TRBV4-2,TGTGCCAGCAGCACCCTGACTAGTTCCTACAATGAGCAGTTCTTC,CASSTLTSSYNEQFF
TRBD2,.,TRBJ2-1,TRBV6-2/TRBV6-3,TGTGCCAGCAGTTACATGGGACTAGCGGGATTTAGCTACAATGAGCAGTTCTTC,CASSYMGLAGFSYNEQFF
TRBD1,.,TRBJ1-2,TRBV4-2,TGTGCCAGCAGCCAAGGGGCAGGGGGCGGCTATGGCTACACCTTC,CASSQGAGGGYGYTF
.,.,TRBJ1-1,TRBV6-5,TGTGCCATCGAATTTGCAGGCTCGCTCCGATTT,CAIEFAGSLRF
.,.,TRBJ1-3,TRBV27,TGTGCCAGCAGTTTATCGCAGGCGATCCCATACTCTGGAAACACCATATATTTT,CASSLSQAIPYSGNTIYF
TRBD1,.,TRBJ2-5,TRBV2,TGTGCCAGCAGTGAACGACAGGGCCTAGAGACCCAGTACTTC,CASSERQGLETQYF
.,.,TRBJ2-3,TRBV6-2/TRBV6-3,TGTGCCAGCAGCCCCAGCGTGGATTCGGGAGATACGCAGTATTTT,CASSPSVDSGDTQYF
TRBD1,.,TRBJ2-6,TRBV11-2,TGTGCCAGCAGCTTCTACAGGGGGATAAGCTCTGGGGCCAACGTCCTGACTTTC,CASSFYRGISSGANVLTF
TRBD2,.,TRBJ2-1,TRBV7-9,TGTGCCAGCAGCTGGACTAGCGGGAGGCCGAGTGAGCAGTTCTTC,CASSWTSGRPSEQFF
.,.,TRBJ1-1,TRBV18,TGTGCCAGCTCACCCCAGGGAGGGAACACTGAAGCTTTCTTT,CASSPQGGNTEAFF
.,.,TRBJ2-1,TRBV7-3,TGTGCCAGCAGCTTAGGTAGCGGATACAATGAGCAGTTCTTC,CASSLGSGYNEQFF
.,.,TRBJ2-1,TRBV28,TGTGCCAGCAGTTCCTTACACAATTACAATGAGCAGTTCTTC,CASSSLHNYNEQFF
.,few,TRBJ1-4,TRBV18,TGTGCCAGCTCACCGGTAAACAGAATTAATGAAAAACTGTTTTTT,CASSPVNRINEKLFF
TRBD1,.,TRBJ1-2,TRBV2,TGTGCCAGCAGTGGGGGGACACAGGGGATCTATGGCTACACCTTC,CASSGGTQGIYGYTF
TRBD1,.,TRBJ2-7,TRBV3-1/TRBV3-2,TGTGCCAGCAGCCGGGGACAGGGGGCGGGGGAGCAGTACTTC,CASSRGQGAGEQYF
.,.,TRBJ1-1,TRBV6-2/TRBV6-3,TGTGCCAGCAGTTACCGCGGGGGGCCAGGGCGGAGGACTGAAGCTTTCTTT,CASSYRGGPGRRTEAFF
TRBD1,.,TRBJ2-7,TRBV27,TGTGCCACCCAGAACGACAGGGGCTACGAGCAGTACTTC,CATQNDRGYEQYF
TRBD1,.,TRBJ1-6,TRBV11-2,TGTGCCAGCAGCTCGGACAGGGTGAATTACTCACCCCTCCACTTT,CASSSDRVNYSPLHF
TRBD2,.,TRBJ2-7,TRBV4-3,TGCGCCAGCAGCCAGACCGGGACTAGCGGGTCCTACGAGCAGTACTTC,CASSQTGTSGSYEQYF
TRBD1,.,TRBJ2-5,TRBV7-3,TGTGCCAGCAGCCCGGGGACAGGTCTAAGGGAGACCCAGTACTTC,CASSPGTGLRETQYF
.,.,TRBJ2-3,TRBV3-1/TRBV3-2,TGTGCCAGCAGCCAAGAGTTGGCTAGTAGGGATACGCAGTATTTT,CASSQELASRDTQYF
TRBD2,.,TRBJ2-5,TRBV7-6,TGTGCCAGCAGCCTATGGACTAGCGGGAGTCGAGAGACCCAGTACTTC,CASSLWTSGSRETQYF
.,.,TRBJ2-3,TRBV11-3,TGTGCCAGCACCCTCCCCGGGGCAGATACGCAGTATTTT,CASTLPGADTQYF
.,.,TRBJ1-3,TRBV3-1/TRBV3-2,TGTGCCAGCAGCCAAGGGAGGGGCACTGGAAACACCATATATTTT,CASSQGRGTGNTIYF
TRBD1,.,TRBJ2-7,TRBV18,TGTGCCAGCTCCCCTAACAGGGGCGAGCAGTACTTC,CASSPNRGEQYF
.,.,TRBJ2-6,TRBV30,TGTGCCTGGAGTGTACGGGGGGCTGTGAGATCTGGGGCCAACGTCCTGACTTTC,CAWSVRGAVRSGANVLTF
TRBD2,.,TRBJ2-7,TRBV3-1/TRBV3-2,TGTGCCAGCAGCCAAGGACTAGCAGCCTACGAGCAGTACTTC,CASSQGLAAYEQYF
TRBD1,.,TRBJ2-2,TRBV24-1,TGTGCCACCAGTGATTTACAGGGGGACACCGGGGAGCTGTTTTTT,CATSDLQGDTGELFF
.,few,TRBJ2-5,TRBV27,TGTGCCAGCAGCCCCGAGCAAGAGACCCAGTACTTC,CASSPEQETQYF
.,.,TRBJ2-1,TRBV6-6,TGTGCCAGCAGTTACTCGAATCACGGGGATTCAGAGTTCTTC,CASSYSNHGDSEFF
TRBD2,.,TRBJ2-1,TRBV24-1,TGTGCCACCAGTGACCCTGGACTAGCGGGGCCCACCTACAATGAGCAGTTCTTC,CATSDPGLAGPTYNEQFF
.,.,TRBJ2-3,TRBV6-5,TGTGCCAGCAGTTACCGCCTTGAGGGCTCGCAGTATTTT,CASSYRLEGSQYF
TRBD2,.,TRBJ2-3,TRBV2,TGTGCCAGCACGGCTAGCGGGAGCGATACGCAGTATTTT,CASTASGSDTQYF
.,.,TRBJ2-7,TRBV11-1,TGTGCCAGCAGCCCCGCGAGACGCAGAGGGCGCTACGAGCAGTACTTC,CASSPARRRGRYEQYF